This T cell receptor (beta chain) was identified during a study of regulatory T cells in long-lasting Graves disease. TCR beta libraries were built with iRepertoire HTBI primers and Arm-PCR of CDR3 regions. MiXCR, run by TCRdb on the multiplex PCR reads, gives a single entry per CDR3 protein. Found here are 350,000 to 500,000 distinct CDR3 sequences, around 17% of them singletons; the top ten hold 20% to 25%. Stated time point: newly diagnosed GD, antithyroid drugs for less than 3 months. With RNA extracted from PBMCs as input, the TCR library was made. Germline V gives CDR1 LGHDT, CDR2 YNNKEL (reference sequence). CDR3 length equals 14 residues. V was clipped by 1 base and J by 7 bases, with 13 bases between them. The data also belong to a second study, concerning T cells in Graves' hyperthyroidism and ophthalmopathy.

The chain has TRBV3-1 and TRBJ1-2; D is ambiguous. Sequencing was performed on peripheral blood mononuclear cells (PBMCs), taken at new diagnosis, from a patient treated with antithyroid drugs. The sequence was collected from a woman between 18 and 30 years old with Graves disease. For the CDR3, the DNA is TGTGCCAGCAGCCAAGGGACCAATCGGGGTGGCTACACCTTC. As protein: CASSQGTNRGGYTF.